The T cell receptor (beta chain) under discussion was sequenced for a study of human T cells and chemical hapten exposure. This CDR3 is built from 12 residues. V gave up 3 bases and J gave up 6 bases, with 8 bases separating them. This clonotype was recorded a few times. What it recognizes is unknown. TCRdb processed the RACE reads anew with MiXCR; each CDR3 protein has one entry. The sample includes some 170,000 distinct CDR3 sequences, 28% of them seen just once. Regarding time point: patch test 3, about 24 weeks after DPC sensitization. The treatment: therapeutic diphenylcyclopropenone sensitization with weekly scalp DPC. Findings of the study overall: Since the donors had alopecia, their immune response may not be the same as that of healthy people. Sensitization with DPC brought no change to TCRs above 1 in 1000 in frequency.

Specimen: whole blood, collected in connection with sensitization to the hapten diphenylcyclopropenone (DPC). The chain combines TRBV12-3 or TRBV12-4 with TRBJ1-1; D possibly corresponds to TRBD1 (5 bases). The TCR sequence derives from a woman under 30 with alopecia areata. Some clones in this sample may be carry-over from other donors' samples. The CDR3 sequence: CASSFQGAEAFF. In DNA, the CDR3 is TGTGCCAGCAGTTTCCAGGGCGCTGAAGCTTTCTTT.